This T cell receptor (beta chain) was observed in a study of radiation and T cells in renal cell carcinoma. Findings of the study overall: In blood, top tumor clones expanded by 2 weeks, shrinking by 4.

The time point denotes: blood 2 weeks post-SBRT. Treatment: 15 Gy SBRT to primary tumor, nephrectomy 4 weeks later. Serial blood draws occurred at baseline and 2 and 4 weeks post-SBRT. CDR1 is SNHLY and CDR2 is FYNNEI in the germline V gene. Trimming pared 2 bases from V and 0 bases from J, leaving 5 bases between. The CDR3 is 14 amino acids. Measured with immunoSEQ multiplex PCR; TCRdb has only the in-frame clones, and not every one. The sample lists about 130,000 clones, over 75% occurring once. To note about this clone: Its antigen is still unknown.

The sequence came from a woman aged 55 to 70 with renal cell carcinoma. This sample comprised blood, obtained from a patient whose treatment included radiotherapy and nephrectomy. V usage is TRBV2 and J usage is TRBJ1-3; D uncertain. The CDR3 bases are TGTGCCAGCAGTGAACAGCACTCTGGAAACACCATATATTTT. Its translation: CASSEQHSGNTIYF. Using reference TRBV2 and TRBJ1-3 for the parts outside the CDR3, the full variable domain is EPEVTQTPSHQVTQMGQEVILRCVPISNHLYFYWYRQILGQKVEFLVSFYNNEISEKSEIFDDQFSVERPDGSNFTLKIRSTKLEDSAMYFCASSEQHSGNTIYFGEGSWLTVV.